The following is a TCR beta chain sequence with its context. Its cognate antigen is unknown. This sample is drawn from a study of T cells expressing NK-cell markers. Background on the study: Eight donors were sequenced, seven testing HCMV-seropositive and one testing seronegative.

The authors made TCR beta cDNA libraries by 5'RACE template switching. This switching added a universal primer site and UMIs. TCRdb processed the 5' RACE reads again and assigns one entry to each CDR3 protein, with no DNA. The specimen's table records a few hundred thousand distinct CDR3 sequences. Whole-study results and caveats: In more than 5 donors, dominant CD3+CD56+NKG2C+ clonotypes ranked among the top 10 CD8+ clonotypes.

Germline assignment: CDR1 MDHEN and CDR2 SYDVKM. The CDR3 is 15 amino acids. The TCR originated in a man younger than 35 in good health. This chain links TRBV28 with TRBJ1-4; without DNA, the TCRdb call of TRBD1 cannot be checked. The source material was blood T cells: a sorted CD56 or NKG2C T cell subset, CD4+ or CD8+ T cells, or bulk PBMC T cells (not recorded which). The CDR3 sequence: CASSPLRGINEKLFF.